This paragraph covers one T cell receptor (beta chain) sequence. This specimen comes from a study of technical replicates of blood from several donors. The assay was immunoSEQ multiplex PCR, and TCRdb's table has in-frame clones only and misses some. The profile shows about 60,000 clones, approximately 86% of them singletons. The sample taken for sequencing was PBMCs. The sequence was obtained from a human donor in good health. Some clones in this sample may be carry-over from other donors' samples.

The CDR3: CASSDNPAGTREQYF. CDR3 bases: TGTGCCAGCAGTGACAATCCAGCGGGTACCCGGGAGCAGTACTTC. V and J are TRBV6-1 and TRBJ2-7; possibly TRBD2 for D (6 bases). CDR1 MNHNS and CDR2 SASEGT come from the germline V gene. Trimming took 3 bases from V and 7 from J, leaving 19 bases between them. The CDR3 is 15 residues long.